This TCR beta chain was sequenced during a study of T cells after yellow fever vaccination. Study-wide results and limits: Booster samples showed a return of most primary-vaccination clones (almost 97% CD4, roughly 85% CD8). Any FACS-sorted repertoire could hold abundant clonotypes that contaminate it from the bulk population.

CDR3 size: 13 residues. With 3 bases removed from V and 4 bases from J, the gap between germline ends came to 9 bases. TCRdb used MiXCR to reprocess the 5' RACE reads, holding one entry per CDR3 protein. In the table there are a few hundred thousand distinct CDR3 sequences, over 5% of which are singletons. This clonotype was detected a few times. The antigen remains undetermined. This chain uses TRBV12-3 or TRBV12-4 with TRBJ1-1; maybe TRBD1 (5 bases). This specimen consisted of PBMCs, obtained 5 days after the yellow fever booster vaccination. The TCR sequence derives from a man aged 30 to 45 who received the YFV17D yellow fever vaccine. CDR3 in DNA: TGTGCCAGCAGTTTTGGGGGAAGCACTGAAGCTTTCTTT. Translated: CASSFGGSTEAFF.